This T cell receptor beta chain was observed in a study of CD8 T cells in Susac syndrome. Germline loops: CDR1 MNHEY, CDR2 SVGAGI. With 6 bases removed from V and 6 bases from J, the gap between germline ends came to 15 bases. The CDR3 spans 13 residues. The authors reverse transcribed 0.5 to 1 ug RNA with random hexamers. TCR beta CDR3 was amplified by immunoSEQ covering 54 Vbeta and 13 Jbeta. TCRdb redid the calling of the immunoSEQ multiplex PCR reads with MiXCR, one entry per CDR3 protein. The sample includes 100,000 to 150,000 distinct CDR3 sequences, about 95% of them seen just once. J is TRBJ2-7 and V is TRBV6-5, with a weak D call TRBD2 (6 bases). The receptor was isolated from a human donor with Susac syndrome. Sequencing used CD8+ T cells from PBMCs. CDR3 protein: CASSAGPKTEQYF. For the CDR3, the DNA is TGTGCCAGCAGCGCGGGACCAAAGACCGAGCAGTACTTC.